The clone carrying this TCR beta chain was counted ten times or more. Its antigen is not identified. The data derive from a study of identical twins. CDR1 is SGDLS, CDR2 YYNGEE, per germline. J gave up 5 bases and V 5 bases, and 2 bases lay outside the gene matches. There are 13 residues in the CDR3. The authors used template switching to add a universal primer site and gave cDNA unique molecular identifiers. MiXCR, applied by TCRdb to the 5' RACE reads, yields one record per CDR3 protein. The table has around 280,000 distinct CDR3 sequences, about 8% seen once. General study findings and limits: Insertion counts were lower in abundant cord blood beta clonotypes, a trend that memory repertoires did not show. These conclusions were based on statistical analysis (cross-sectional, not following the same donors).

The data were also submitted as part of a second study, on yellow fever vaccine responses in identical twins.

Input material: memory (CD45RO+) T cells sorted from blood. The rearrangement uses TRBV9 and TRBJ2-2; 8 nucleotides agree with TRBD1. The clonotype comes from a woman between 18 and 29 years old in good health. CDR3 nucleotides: TGTGCCAGCAGAGGACAGGGTACCGGGGAGCTGTTTTTT. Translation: CASRGQGTGELFF. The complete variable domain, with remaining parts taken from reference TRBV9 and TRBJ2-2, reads DSGVTQTPKHLITATGQRVTLRCSPRSGDLSVYWYQQSLDQGLQFLIQYYNGEERAKGNILERFSAQQFPDLHSELNLSSLELGDSALYFCASRGQGTGELFFGEGSRLTVL.